The 15 T cell receptor beta chains below all came from one sample that was sequenced in a study of cytomegalovirus exposure and HLA in healthy donors. This PCR relied on a set of 60 Vbeta primers and 13 Jbeta primers. Sequenced by immunoSEQ multiplex PCR; TCRdb stores in-frame clones only, minus some. Of fewer than 200,000 clones in the sample, 73% were seen once. Material: PBMCs. The receptors stem from a woman aged 18-29 years in good health and CMV-seropositive.

The chain has TRBV5-6 and TRBJ2-3; TRBD1 matches 7 bases. Germline V gene lookup returns CDR1 SGHDT and CDR2 YYEEEE. There are 14 residues in the CDR3. J was trimmed by 5 bases and V by 0 bases; bases with no gene match: 3. CDR3 bases: TGTGCCAGCAGCTTGGGACAGGGCCAAGATACGCAGTATTTT. Translation gives CASSLGQGQDTQYF.

This clone occurred once. The V call is TRBV2, the J call TRBJ1-4; TRBD1 is a possible D gene (5 bases). Germline V gives CDR1 SNHLY, CDR2 FYNNEI. The CDR3 covers 16 residues. Trimming took 5 bases from V and 0 from J, leaving 13 bases between them. This chain's CDR3 is CASSKDTFATNEKLFF. The CDR3 nucleotides are TGTGCCAGCAGTAAGGACACTTTTGCAACTAATGAAAAACTGTTTTTT.

The table lists this clone with a count of one. J is TRBJ2-5 and V is TRBV7-2; 8 bases align to TRBD2. With the DNA end fitting TRBJ2-7 better, the J assignment may be wrong. Germline V gene sequence: CDR1 SGHTA, CDR2 FQGNSA. This CDR3 is 14 amino acids long. Written as DNA, the CDR3 is TGTGCCACCTCTACCGGGACTAGATTTTACGAGCAGTACTTC. It translates to CATSTGTRFYEQYF.

CDR3 in DNA: TGTGCCAGCAGCCACGGGACAGGGGACACCGGGGAGCTGTTTTTT. As protein: CASSHGTGDTGELFF. V usage is TRBV4-2 and J usage is TRBJ2-2; the match to TRBD1 covers 10 bases. J lost 3 bases, V lost 3 bases, and 1 base had no gene match. Germline loops: CDR1 LGHNA, CDR2 YNFKEQ. The CDR3 length is 15 residues.

The chain couples TRBV28 to TRBJ2-1; TRBD2 aligns across 8 bases. CDR1 and CDR2 (germline): MDHEN, SYDVKM. Trimming took 5 bases from V and 12 from J; bases not matched to a gene: 21. This CDR3 region has 17 residues. In DNA, the CDR3 is TGTGCCAGCAGTCTCGGCGAGATCGCGGGGGGCCTTAGGGGGCAGTTCTTC. Residues: CASSLGEIAGGLRGQFF.

V usage is TRBV13 and J usage is TRBJ1-5; maybe TRBD1 (5 bases). Trimming shortened V by 0 bases and J by 6 bases, and 12 bases separated the two germline ends. The CDR3 has 15 amino acids. Germline assignment: CDR1 PRHDT and CDR2 FYEKMQ (reference sequence). This CDR3 is CASSLGRGIPQPQHF. The CDR3 nucleotides are TGTGCCAGCAGCTTAGGCCGGGGGATCCCTCAGCCCCAGCATTTT. Drawing the rest from reference TRBV13 and TRBJ1-5, the complete variable domain is AAGVIQSPRHLIKEKRETATLKCYPIPRHDTVYWYQQGPGQDPQFLISFYEKMQSDKGSIPDRFSAQQFSDYHSELNMSSLELGDSALYFCASSLGRGIPQPQHFGDGTRLSIL.

The genes are TRBV7-6 and TRBJ2-2; 11 bases align to TRBD1. CDR1 is SGHVS, CDR2 FNYEAQ, per germline. V was pared by 6 bases and J by 3 bases, with 9 bases of the junction left unmatched. The CDR3 extends over 17 amino acids. As DNA, the CDR3 is TGTGCCAGCAGGGGTCCCGGGGGACAGGGGGACACCGGGGAGCTGTTTTTT. It encodes CASRGPGGQGDTGELFF.

The chain couples TRBV5-6 to TRBJ1-1, with a weak D call TRBD1 (5 bases). Germline CDR1 and CDR2: SGHDT and YYEEEE. Trimming removed 3 bases at V and 8 bases at J, with 8 bases between. There are 11 residues in the CDR3. The CDR3 sequence: CASSWGLEAFF. CDR3 DNA: TGTGCCAGCAGCTGGGGACTAGAAGCTTTCTTT.

The rearrangement links TRBV5-1 to TRBJ2-7, with TRBD1 identical over 9 bases. Germline CDR1 is SGHRS and CDR2 is YFSETQ. CDR3 size: 15 residues. With V trimmed by 1 base and J by 6 bases, 8 bases remained unmatched. CDR3 sequence reads: CASSLSWDRAPEQYF. The CDR3 coding sequence is TGCGCCAGCAGCTTGTCTTGGGACAGGGCACCCGAGCAGTACTTC.

The chain combines TRBV14 with TRBJ2-1, with 9 bases fitting TRBD2. The CDR3 is made up of 16 amino acids. Germline CDR1 SGHDN, CDR2 FVKESK. With 0 bases clipped from V and 5 bases from J, the junction kept 5 bases outside the gene matches. CDR3 nucleotides: TGTGCCAGCAGCCAAGACCCCCCTAGCGGGGACAATGAGCAGTTCTTC. Translated: CASSQDPPSGDNEQFF.

The CDR3 region has the DNA TGCGCCAGCAGCCAAGATTATCACGGGTCTCCGCATCAGCCCCAGCATTTT. This codes for CASSQDYHGSPHQPQHF. This chain joins TRBV4-3 and TRBJ1-5; D is uncertain. V dropped 0 bases and J dropped 5 bases, with 17 bases sitting between them. The CDR3 is 17 residues long. The germline CDR1 and CDR2 sequences are LGHNA and YSLEER.

The chain is built from TRBV19 and TRBJ1-5, with D perhaps TRBD1 (6 bases). Between the trimmed V and J ends, which lost 0 bases and 6 bases, there was a span of 15 bases. Per germline, CDR1 LNHDA and CDR2 SQIVND (reference sequence). The CDR3 is 16 residues long. The CDR3 here is CASSIDRGGRVQPQHF. In DNA form, the CDR3 reads TGTGCCAGTAGTATAGATCGGGGGGGCAGGGTTCAGCCCCAGCATTTT. Full variable domain (rest looked up from reference TRBV19 and TRBJ1-5): DGGITQSPKYLFRKEGQNVTLSCEQNLNHDAMYWYRQDPGQGLRLIYYSQIVNDFQKGDIAEGYSVSREKKESFPLTVTSAQKNPTAFYLCASSIDRGGRVQPQHFGDGTRLSIL.

The chain carries TRBV10-1 and TRBJ1-1, with a tentative D call TRBD1 (5 bases). CDR3 length: 14 amino acids. Germline-derived CDR1 and CDR2 are WNHNN and SYGVQD (reference sequence). V lost 7 bases and J 4 bases, leaving 16 bases between the germline ends. The CDR3 DNA is TGCGCCAGCACCGTAGGGCGGGGGGGCACTGAAGCTTTCTTT. Translated: CASTVGRGGTEAFF.

The gene calls are TRBV15 and TRBJ2-7; D perhaps matches TRBD2 (5 bases). Germline values: CDR1 LNHNV, CDR2 YYDKDF (reference sequence). The V gene lost 2 bases and the J gene lost 2 bases, with 19 bases spanning the gap. CDR3 length: 17 amino acids. Written as DNA, the CDR3 is TGTGCCACCAGCAGACCCCTCAGCGGAGCGCCGACCTACGAGCAGTACTTC. It specifies CATSRPLSGAPTYEQYF.

The chain carries TRBV5-1 and TRBJ2-2; 8 bases match TRBD1. The CDR3 loop spans 16 amino acids. Germline CDR1 SGHRS, CDR2 YFSETQ. V shed 4 bases, J shed 5 bases, and the junction held 10 bases outside the gene matches. Here the CDR3 DNA reads TGCGCCAGCAGCGGCACCGGGACAGGAAGAACCGGGGAGCTGTTTTTT. Its protein product is CASSGTGTGRTGELFF.